This passage covers 23 T cell receptor beta chains from one sample sequenced in a study of cytomegalovirus exposure and HLA in healthy donors. PCR amplification relied on 60 Vbeta primers (plus 13 Jbeta primers). Some clones are missing from TCRdb's copy, which holds only in-frame ones; the method was immunoSEQ multiplex PCR. Of some 180,000 clones listed, approximately 80% are singletons. The sequenced sample consisted of PBMCs. The origin of the receptors is a woman in her twenties or thirties in good health and CMV-seropositive.

The J gene is TRBJ1-6, the V gene TRBV5-6; a possible D gene is TRBD1 (6 bases). The CDR3 is made up of 14 amino acids. In germline, CDR1 is SGHDT, CDR2 YYEEEE. V dropped 4 bases and J dropped 8 bases, with 13 bases sitting between them. The CDR3 spells CASSRQEHYSPLHF. CDR3 bases: TGTGCCAGCAGCAGACAGGAGCACTATTCACCCCTCCACTTT.

The chain combines TRBV5-4 with TRBJ2-1; D gene unclear. Looked up from germline, CDR1 is SGHNT and CDR2 is YYREEE (reference sequence). CDR3 length: 16 amino acids. Trimming left V 9 bases short and J 3 bases short, with 22 bases between. The CDR3 DNA follows: TGTGCCACCCAGCTTGACCAGTTGCGGATCTACAATGAGCAGTTCTTC. It codes for CATQLDQLRIYNEQFF.

The chain links TRBV2 to TRBJ2-1; the D gene is possibly TRBD1 (6 bases). Germline V gene lookup returns CDR1 SNHLY and CDR2 FYNNEI. V was clipped by 1 base and J by 3 bases, with 10 bases between them. The CDR3 extends over 15 amino acids. CDR3 nucleotides: TGTGCCAGCAGTGAAGGTCAGGGGAACTACAATGAGCAGTTCTTC. The encoded protein is CASSEGQGNYNEQFF.

V is TRBV7-2 and J is TRBJ2-7, with D possibly matching TRBD2 (5 bases). V was pared by 5 bases and J by 0 bases, with 14 bases between. CDR3 size: 15 residues. Looked up from germline, CDR1 is SGHTA and CDR2 is FQGNSA. CDR3 bases: TGTGCCAGCAGCCCCAGAACGGGGTTCTCCTACGAGCAGTACTTC. It codes for CASSPRTGFSYEQYF.

The chain employs TRBV2 and TRBJ1-5; weak D call: TRBD1 (5 bases). Germline values: CDR1 SNHLY, CDR2 FYNNEI. V lost 5 bases and J 0 bases, leaving 17 bases between the germline ends. The CDR3 covers 17 residues. CDR3 in amino acids: CASSRARGGLSNQPQHF. The CDR3 nucleotides read TGTGCCAGCAGTCGGGCGAGGGGAGGACTTAGCAATCAGCCCCAGCATTTT. Drawing the rest from reference TRBV2 and TRBJ1-5, the complete variable domain is EPEVTQTPSHQVTQMGQEVILRCVPISNHLYFYWYRQILGQKVEFLVSFYNNEISEKSEIFDDQFSVERPDGSNFTLKIRSTKLEDSAMYFCASSRARGGLSNQPQHFGDGTRLSIL.

This clone came up a few times. The genes are TRBV18 and TRBJ2-7; perhaps TRBD2 as D (6 bases). V lost 5 bases and J lost 2, with 16 bases in between. Germline loops: CDR1 KGHSH, CDR2 LQKENI. There are 15 residues in the CDR3. The CDR3 nucleotides read TGTGCCAGCTCATCCGAGACCGGGGGAGCCTACGAGCAGTACTTC. Translation gives CASSSETGGAYEQYF.

This chain links TRBV7-8 with TRBJ1-1, with D possibly being TRBD1 (5 bases). This CDR3 contains 18 residues. The V and J ends lost 3 bases and 6 bases respectively, with 26 bases between them. CDR1 is SGHVS and CDR2 is FQNEAQ in the germline V gene. DNA for the CDR3: TGTGCCAGCAGCTTTACGGAGGGTGGGTCCGGTCGGGGGGCTGAAGCTTTCTTT. Encoded protein: CASSFTEGGSGRGAEAFF.

The CDR3 protein is CAWSAPARQGIGTF. The CDR3 region has the DNA TGTGCCTGGAGTGCCCCGGCGAGACAGGGAATTGGCACCTTC. This chain connects TRBV30 to TRBJ1-2, with 7 bases aligning to TRBD1. Germline V lookup: CDR1 GTSNPN, CDR2 SVGIG (reference sequence). The V and J ends lost 1 base and 13 bases, in that order; junction bases with no gene match: 15. CDR3 length: 14 residues.

The gene calls are TRBV10-3 and TRBJ2-2, with a weak D call TRBD1 (5 bases). CDR3 size: 14 residues. Germline V gene sequence: CDR1 ENHRY, CDR2 SYGVKD. Trimming removed 4 bases from V and 1 base from J, with 7 bases in between. DNA for the CDR3: TGTGCCATCAGTGTAGGACAGAACACCGGGGAGCTGTTTTTT. Encoded protein: CAISVGQNTGELFF.

This clone has a handful of counts. The CDR3 coding sequence is TGTGCCAGCAGCAAAGGACTAGGGGAGTTCTTC. It specifies CASSKGLGEFF. This chain links TRBV11-2 with TRBJ2-1, with 7 bases identical to TRBD2. From germline, CDR1 is SGHAT and CDR2 FQNNGV. V was clipped by 5 bases and J by 14 bases; unmatched bases: 6. The CDR3 is made up of 11 amino acids.

The rearrangement joins TRBV12-5 to TRBJ2-7; 8 positions agree with TRBD2. The CDR3 has 17 amino acids. The junction had 11 bases not matched to a gene; V was cut back by 4 bases and J by 0 bases. Germline V gene sequence: CDR1 LGHNT, CDR2 FRNRAP. CDR3 loop: CASGSGLGSVGSYEQYF. The CDR3 nucleotides are TGTGCTAGTGGTTCGGGACTAGGTAGTGTCGGCTCCTACGAGCAGTACTTC.

Only a few counts were recorded for this clone. The chain is built from TRBV4-2 and TRBJ1-1; D may be TRBD1 (6 bases). The CDR3 runs 19 residues. Trimming removed 6 bases at V and 0 bases at J, with 26 bases between. The germline V gene has CDR1 LGHNA and CDR2 YNFKEQ. CDR3 amino acids: CASSQYDRLNPKMNTEAFF. The CDR3 DNA is TGTGCCAGCAGTCAATATGACAGGCTAAATCCAAAAATGAACACTGAAGCTTTCTTT.

V and J are TRBV5-8 and TRBJ2-7, with D possibly being TRBD1 (5 bases). This CDR3 region has 14 residues. Germline CDR1 is SGHTS and CDR2 is YDEGEE. Trimming took 1 base from V and 2 from J, leaving 10 bases between them. The CDR3 DNA is TGTGCCAGCAGCTTGTACGACAGAGCCTACGAGCAGTACTTC. Translation gives CASSLYDRAYEQYF.

The chain couples TRBV7-3 to TRBJ1-6, with 7 bases that match TRBD1. The length of the CDR3 is 15 residues. V shed 5 bases and J 10 bases; nucleotides not matched to a gene: 11. CDR1 is SGHTA, CDR2 FQGTGA, per germline. The CDR3 coding sequence is TGTGCCAGCAGCCCAGGCGGGACAGATGGATCACCCCTCCACTTT. This sequence encodes CASSPGGTDGSPLHF.

The V and J genes are TRBV29-1 and TRBJ1-2; TRBD1 matches at 7 bases. V lost 6 bases, J lost 3 bases, and 13 bases stayed unmatched. The length of the CDR3 is 15 residues. Germline assignment: CDR1 SQVTM and CDR2 ANQGSEA. The chain's CDR3 is CSVDPPGQWDYGYTF. CDR3 DNA sequence: TGCAGCGTCGACCCCCCGGGACAGTGGGACTATGGCTACACCTTC.

In this sample, this clone turned up a few times. V usage is TRBV30 and J usage is TRBJ1-1, with D unclear. Per the germline V gene, CDR1 is GTSNPN and CDR2 is SVGIG (reference sequence). The CDR3 loop spans 12 amino acids. The V gene lost 0 bases and the J gene lost 11 bases, with 13 bases spanning the gap. CDR3 DNA: TGTGCCTGGAGTGTAATTGCCGAACAGGCTTTCTTT. Protein: CAWSVIAEQAFF.

The rearrangement joins TRBV7-6 to TRBJ2-6, with TRBD2 as a possible D gene (6 bases). This CDR3 comprises 16 residues. V gave up 5 bases and J gave up 4 bases, with 15 bases separating them. Germline V gene lookup returns CDR1 SGHVS and CDR2 FNYEAQ. In nucleotides, the CDR3 is TGTGCCAGCAGCCTTGATCGGGGGACCGGGGCCAACGTCCTGACTTTC. Translation: CASSLDRGTGANVLTF.

This chain connects TRBV6-5 to TRBJ2-5, with a weak D call TRBD2 (7 bases). Matching the DNA end better, TRBJ2-7 makes the J call doubtful. CDR3 length equals 15 residues. Germline CDR1 MNHEY, CDR2 SVGAGI. The CDR3 sequence is CASSYGGGGPYEQYF. As DNA, the CDR3 is TGTGCCAGCAGTTACGGGGGAGGGGGTCCATACGAGCAGTACTTC.

The V call is TRBV19, the J call TRBJ1-2; 12 bases agree with TRBD1. Trimming at V came to 3 bases and at J to 3 bases, leaving 8 bases not matched to a gene. CDR3 size: 17 residues. Per germline, CDR1 LNHDA and CDR2 SQIVND (reference sequence). CDR3 DNA sequence: TGTGCCAGTAGTATTGATGGGACAGGGGGCGAGTACTATGGCTACACCTTC. Amino acids: CASSIDGTGGEYYGYTF.

This sequence joins TRBV27 and TRBJ2-5; D may be TRBD1 (7 bases). Germline CDR1 reads MNHEY; CDR2 reads SMNVEV (reference sequence). The CDR3 runs 13 residues. Between the trimmed V and J ends, which lost 9 bases and 7 bases, there was a span of 18 bases. CDR3 protein: CASTPNQGGTQYF. The DNA for the CDR3 is TGTGCCAGTACCCCGAACCAGGGGGGGACCCAGTACTTC.

The rearrangement joins TRBV19 to TRBJ1-5; the D is unclear. Trimming cost V 0 bases and J 2 bases, with 11 bases left between them. The germline CDR1 and CDR2 sequences are LNHDA and SQIVND (reference sequence). The CDR3 consists of 16 residues. CDR3 DNA sequence: TGTGCCAGTAGTATAGATCGTGGTCCGGGCAATCAGCCCCAGCATTTT. Translation: CASSIDRGPGNQPQHF.

The chain has TRBV5-4 and TRBJ2-5; 9 nucleotides match TRBD1. Per germline, CDR1 SGHNT and CDR2 YYREEE (reference sequence). The junction had 12 bases not matched to a gene; V was cut back by 4 bases and J by 2 bases. CDR3 length: 17 residues. As DNA, the CDR3 is TGTGCCAGCAGCCGTTATTTTGGACAGGGGAATCAAGAGACCCAGTACTTC. Its protein is CASSRYFGQGNQETQYF.

The sample holds a few counts of this clone. The chain couples TRBV19 to TRBJ2-2, with 9 bases matching TRBD1. Germline-derived CDR1 and CDR2 are LNHDA and SQIVND (reference sequence). J gave up 5 bases and V 7 bases, and 20 bases lay outside the gene matches. The CDR3 sequence is 19 residues long. This CDR3 is CASTPFTLPGTGWTGELFF. CDR3 nucleotides: TGTGCCAGTACCCCTTTCACCCTCCCCGGGACAGGGTGGACCGGGGAGCTGTTTTTT.